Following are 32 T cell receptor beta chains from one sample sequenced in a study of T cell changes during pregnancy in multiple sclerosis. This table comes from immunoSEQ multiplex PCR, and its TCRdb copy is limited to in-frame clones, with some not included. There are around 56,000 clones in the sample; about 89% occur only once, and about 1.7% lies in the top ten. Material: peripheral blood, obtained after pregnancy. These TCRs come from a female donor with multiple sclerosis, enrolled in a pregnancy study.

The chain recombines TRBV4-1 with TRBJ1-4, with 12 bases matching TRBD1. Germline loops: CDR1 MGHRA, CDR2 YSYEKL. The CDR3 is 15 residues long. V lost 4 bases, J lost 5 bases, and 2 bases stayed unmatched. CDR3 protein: CASSRDRGRNEKLFF. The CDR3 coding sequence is TGCGCCAGCAGCCGGGACAGGGGGCGGAATGAAAAACTGTTTTTT.

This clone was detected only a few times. CDR3 DNA sequence: TGTGCCAGCAGCCAATACAGGGGTAGCGAGCAGTACTTC. It specifies CASSQYRGSEQYF. The V and J genes are TRBV2 and TRBJ2-7; 7 bases map to TRBD1. Germline assignment: CDR1 SNHLY and CDR2 FYNNEI. CDR3 length equals 13 residues. V was pared by 6 bases and J by 6 bases, with 8 bases of the junction left unmatched.

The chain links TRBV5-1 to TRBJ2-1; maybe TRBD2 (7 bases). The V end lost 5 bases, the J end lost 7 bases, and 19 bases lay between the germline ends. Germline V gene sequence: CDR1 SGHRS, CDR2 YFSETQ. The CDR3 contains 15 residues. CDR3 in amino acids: CASRSEWGGSNEQFF. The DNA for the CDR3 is TGCGCCAGCAGATCGGAGTGGGGGGGCTCAAATGAGCAGTTCTTC.

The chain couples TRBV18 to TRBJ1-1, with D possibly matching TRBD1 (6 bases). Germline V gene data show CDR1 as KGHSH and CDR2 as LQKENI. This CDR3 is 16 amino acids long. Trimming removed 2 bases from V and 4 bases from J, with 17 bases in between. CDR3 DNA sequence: TGTGCCAGCTCACCAGCGGGGGGCAGTGAGACCACTGAAGCTTTCTTT. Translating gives CASSPAGGSETTEAFF.

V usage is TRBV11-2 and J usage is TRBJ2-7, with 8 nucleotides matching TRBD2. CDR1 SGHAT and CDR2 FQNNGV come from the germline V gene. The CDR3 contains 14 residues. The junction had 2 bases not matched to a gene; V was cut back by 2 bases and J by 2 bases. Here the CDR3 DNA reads TGTGCCAGCAGCTTAAGGGGACTAGCCTACGAGCAGTACTTC. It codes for CASSLRGLAYEQYF.

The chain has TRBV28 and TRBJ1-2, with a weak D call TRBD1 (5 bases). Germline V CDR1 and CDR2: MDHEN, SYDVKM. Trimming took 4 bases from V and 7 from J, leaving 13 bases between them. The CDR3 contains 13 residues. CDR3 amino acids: CASSWVTQGGYTF. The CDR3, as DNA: TGTGCCAGCAGTTGGGTTACCCAGGGTGGCTACACCTTC.

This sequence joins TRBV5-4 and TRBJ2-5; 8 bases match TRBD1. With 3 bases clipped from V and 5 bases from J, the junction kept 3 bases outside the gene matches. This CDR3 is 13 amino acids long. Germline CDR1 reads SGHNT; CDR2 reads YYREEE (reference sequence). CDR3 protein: CASSSGGSETQYF. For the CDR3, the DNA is TGTGCCAGCAGCTCAGGGGGCTCGGAGACCCAGTACTTC.

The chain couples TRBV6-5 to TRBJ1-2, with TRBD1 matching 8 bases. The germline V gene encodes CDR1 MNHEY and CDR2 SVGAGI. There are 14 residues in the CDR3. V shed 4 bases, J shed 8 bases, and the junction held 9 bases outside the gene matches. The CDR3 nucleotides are TGTGCCAGCAGTTCCGCGACAGGGGAAGGGGGCTACACCTTC. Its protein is CASSSATGEGGYTF.

CDR3 sequence (DNA): TGTGCCAGCAGTCCGACTCCAGATCAGCCCCAGCATTTT. Amino acid sequence: CASSPTPDQPQHF. The V call is TRBV25-1, the J call TRBJ1-5, with D hard to call. The CDR3 runs 13 residues. The V gene's germline CDR1 is MGHDK and CDR2 SYGVNS. Trimming took off 5 bases at V and 5 bases at J, with 10 bases between the two ends.

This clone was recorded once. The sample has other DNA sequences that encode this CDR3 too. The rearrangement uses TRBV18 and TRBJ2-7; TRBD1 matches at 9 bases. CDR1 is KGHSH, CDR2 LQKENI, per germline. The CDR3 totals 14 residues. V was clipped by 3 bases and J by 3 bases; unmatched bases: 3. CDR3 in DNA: TGTGCCAGCTCACCCCCGACAGGGGGCTACGAGCAGTACTTC. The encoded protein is CASSPPTGGYEQYF.

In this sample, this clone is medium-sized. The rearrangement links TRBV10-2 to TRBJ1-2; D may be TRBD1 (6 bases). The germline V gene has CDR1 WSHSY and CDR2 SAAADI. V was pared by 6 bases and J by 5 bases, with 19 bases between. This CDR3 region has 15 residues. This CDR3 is CASSPTGTPGYGYTF. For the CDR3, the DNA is TGCGCCAGCAGCCCCACAGGGACCCCTGGGTATGGCTACACCTTC.

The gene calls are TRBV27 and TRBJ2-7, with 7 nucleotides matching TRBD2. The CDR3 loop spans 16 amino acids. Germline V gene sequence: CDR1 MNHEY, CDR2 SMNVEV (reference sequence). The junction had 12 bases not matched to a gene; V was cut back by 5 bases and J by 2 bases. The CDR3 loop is CASSPPETSSPYEQYF. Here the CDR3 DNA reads TGTGCCAGCAGTCCCCCTGAGACTAGCAGCCCCTACGAGCAGTACTTC.

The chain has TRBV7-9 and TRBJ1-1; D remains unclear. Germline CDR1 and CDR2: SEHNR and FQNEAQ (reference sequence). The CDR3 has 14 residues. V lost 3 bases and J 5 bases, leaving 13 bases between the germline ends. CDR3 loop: CASSFVGVWTEAFF. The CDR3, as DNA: TGTGCCAGCAGCTTCGTCGGAGTTTGGACTGAAGCTTTCTTT. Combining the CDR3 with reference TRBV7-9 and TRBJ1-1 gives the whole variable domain DTGVSQNPRHKITKRGQNVTFRCDPISEHNRLYWYRQTLGQGPEFLTYFQNEAQLEKSRLLSDRFSAERPKGSFSTLEIQRTEQGDSAMYLCASSFVGVWTEAFFGQGTRLTVV.

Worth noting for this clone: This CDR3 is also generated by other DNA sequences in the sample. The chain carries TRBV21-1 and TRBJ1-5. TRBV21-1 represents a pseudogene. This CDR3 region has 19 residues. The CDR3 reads CASSWGERQIPYSNQPQHF. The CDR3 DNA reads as TGTGCCAGCAGTTGGGGGGAAAGACAGATACCCTATAGCAATCAACCCCAGCATTTT.

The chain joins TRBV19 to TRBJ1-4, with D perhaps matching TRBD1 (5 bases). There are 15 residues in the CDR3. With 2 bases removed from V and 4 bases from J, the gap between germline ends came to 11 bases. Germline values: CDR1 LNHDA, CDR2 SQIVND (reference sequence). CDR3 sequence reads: CASSILPGLNEKLFF. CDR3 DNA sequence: TGTGCCAGTAGTATACTTCCGGGACTTAATGAAAAACTGTTTTTT. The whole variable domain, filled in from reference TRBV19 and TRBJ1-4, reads DGGITQSPKYLFRKEGQNVTLSCEQNLNHDAMYWYRQDPGQGLRLIYYSQIVNDFQKGDIAEGYSVSREKKESFPLTVTSAQKNPTAFYLCASSILPGLNEKLFFGSGTQLSVL.

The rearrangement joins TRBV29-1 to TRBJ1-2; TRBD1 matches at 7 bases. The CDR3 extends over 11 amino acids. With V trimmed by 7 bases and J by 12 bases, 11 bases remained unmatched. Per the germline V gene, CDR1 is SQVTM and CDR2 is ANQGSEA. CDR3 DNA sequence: TGCAGCGCAAAGATGACAGGGACGGACACCTTC. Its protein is CSAKMTGTDTF.

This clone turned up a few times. The CDR3 sequence: CASRKQVTNTEAFF. CDR3 nucleotide sequence: TGTGCCAGCAGGAAACAGGTGACGAACACTGAAGCTTTCTTT. This chain links TRBV2 with TRBJ1-1; a weak D match, TRBD1 (5 bases). CDR1 is SNHLY, CDR2 FYNNEI, per germline. Between the trimmed V and J ends, which lost 6 bases and 1 base, there was a span of 12 bases. The length of the CDR3 is 14 residues.

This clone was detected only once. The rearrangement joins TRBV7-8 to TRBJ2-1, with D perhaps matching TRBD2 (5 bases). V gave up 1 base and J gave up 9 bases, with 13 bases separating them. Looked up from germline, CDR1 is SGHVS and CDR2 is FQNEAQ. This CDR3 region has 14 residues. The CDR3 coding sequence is TGTGCCAGCAGCTTAGTACGCCTCCGGGGTGAGCAGTTCTTC. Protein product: CASSLVRLRGEQFF. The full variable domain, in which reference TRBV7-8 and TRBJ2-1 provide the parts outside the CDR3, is GAGVSQSPRYKVAKRGQDVALRCDPISGHVSLFWYQQALGQGPEFLTYFQNEAQLDKSGLPSDRFFAERPEGSVSTLKIQRTQQEDSAVYLCASSLVRLRGEQFFGPGTRLTVL.

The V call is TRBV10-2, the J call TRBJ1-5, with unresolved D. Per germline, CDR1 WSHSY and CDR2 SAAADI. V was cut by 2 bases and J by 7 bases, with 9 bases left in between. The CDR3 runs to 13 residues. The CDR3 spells CASSEDLDQPQHF. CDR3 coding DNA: TGCGCCAGCAGTGAGGACCTAGACCAGCCCCAGCATTTT.

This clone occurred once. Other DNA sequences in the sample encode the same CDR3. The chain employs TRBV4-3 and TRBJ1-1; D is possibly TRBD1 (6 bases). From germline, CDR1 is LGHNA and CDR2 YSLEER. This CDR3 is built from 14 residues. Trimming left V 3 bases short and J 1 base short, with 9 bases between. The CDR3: CASSHPGQNTEAFF. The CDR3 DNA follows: TGCGCCAGCAGCCATCCGGGACAGAACACTGAAGCTTTCTTT.

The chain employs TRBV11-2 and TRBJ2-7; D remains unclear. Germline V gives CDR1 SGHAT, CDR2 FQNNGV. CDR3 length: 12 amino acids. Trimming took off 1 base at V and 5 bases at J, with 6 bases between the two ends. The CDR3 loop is CASSLGGNEQYF. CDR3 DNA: TGTGCCAGCAGCTTAGGAGGTAACGAGCAGTACTTC.

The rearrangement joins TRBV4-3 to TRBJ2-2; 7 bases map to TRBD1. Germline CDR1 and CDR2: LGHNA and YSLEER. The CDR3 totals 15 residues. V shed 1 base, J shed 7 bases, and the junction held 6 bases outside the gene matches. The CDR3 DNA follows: TGCGCCAGCAGCCAAGTAGACAGGGATGTCGGGGAGCTGTTTTTT. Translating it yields CASSQVDRDVGELFF.

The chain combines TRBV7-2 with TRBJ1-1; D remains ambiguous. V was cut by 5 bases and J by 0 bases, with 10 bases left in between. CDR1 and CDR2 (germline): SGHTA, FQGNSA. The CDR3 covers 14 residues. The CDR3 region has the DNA TGTGCCAGCAGCCCGTTTCAGATGAACACTGAAGCTTTCTTT. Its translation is CASSPFQMNTEAFF.

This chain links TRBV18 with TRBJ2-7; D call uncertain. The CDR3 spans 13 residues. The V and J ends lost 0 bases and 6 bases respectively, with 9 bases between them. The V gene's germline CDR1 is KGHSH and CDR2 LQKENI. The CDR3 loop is CASSPPVQPEQYF. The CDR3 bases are TGTGCCAGCTCACCACCGGTACAGCCCGAGCAGTACTTC.

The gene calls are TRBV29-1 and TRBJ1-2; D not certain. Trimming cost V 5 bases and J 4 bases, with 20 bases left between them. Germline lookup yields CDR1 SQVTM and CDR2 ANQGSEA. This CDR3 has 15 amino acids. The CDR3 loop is CSVREPTRALYGYTF. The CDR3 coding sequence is TGCAGCGTTAGGGAGCCAACAAGGGCCCTCTATGGCTACACCTTC.

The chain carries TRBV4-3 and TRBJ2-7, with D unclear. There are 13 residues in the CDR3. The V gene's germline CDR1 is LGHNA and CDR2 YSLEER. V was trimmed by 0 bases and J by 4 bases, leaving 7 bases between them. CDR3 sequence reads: CASSQDVEYEQYF. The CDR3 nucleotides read TGCGCCAGCAGCCAAGATGTAGAGTACGAGCAGTACTTC.

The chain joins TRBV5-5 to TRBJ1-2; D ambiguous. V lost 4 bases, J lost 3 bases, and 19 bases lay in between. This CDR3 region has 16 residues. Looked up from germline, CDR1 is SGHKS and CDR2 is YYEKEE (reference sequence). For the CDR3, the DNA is TGTGCCAGCAGCCACGTCGGGAGGGAGCCTTACTATGGCTACACCTTC. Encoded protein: CASSHVGREPYYGYTF. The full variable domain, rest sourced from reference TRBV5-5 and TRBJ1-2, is DAGVTQSPTHLIKTRGQQVTLRCSPISGHKSVSWYQQVLGQGPQFIFQYYEKEERGRGNFPDRFSARQFPNYSSELNVNALLLGDSALYLCASSHVGREPYYGYTFGSGTRLTVV.

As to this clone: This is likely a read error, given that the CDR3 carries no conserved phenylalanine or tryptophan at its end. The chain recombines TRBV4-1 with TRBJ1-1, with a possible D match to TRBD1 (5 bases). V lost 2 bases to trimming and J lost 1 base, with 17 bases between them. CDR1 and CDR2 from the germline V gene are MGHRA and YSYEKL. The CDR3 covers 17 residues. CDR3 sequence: CASSQRDYSTANTEAFS. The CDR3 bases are TGCGCCAGCAGCCAAAGGGACTACAGTACTGCGAACACTGAAGCTTTCTCT.

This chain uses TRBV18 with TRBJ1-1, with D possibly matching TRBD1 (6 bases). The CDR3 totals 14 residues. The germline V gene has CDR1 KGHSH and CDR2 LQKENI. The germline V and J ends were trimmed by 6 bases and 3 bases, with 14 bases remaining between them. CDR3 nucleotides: TGTGCCAGCTCCCTACAGGGCGGGTACACTGAAGCTTTCTTT. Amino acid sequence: CASSLQGGYTEAFF.

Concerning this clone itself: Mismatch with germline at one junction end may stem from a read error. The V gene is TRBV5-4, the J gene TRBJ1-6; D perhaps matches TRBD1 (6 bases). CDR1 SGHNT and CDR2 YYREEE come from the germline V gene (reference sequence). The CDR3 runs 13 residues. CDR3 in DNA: TGCGCCAGCAGCCAGGCAGGGGAATCACCCCTCCACTTT. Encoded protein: CASSQAGESPLHF.

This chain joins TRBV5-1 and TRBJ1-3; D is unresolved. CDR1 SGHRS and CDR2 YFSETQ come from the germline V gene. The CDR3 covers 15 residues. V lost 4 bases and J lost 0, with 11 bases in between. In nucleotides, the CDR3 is TGCGCCAGCAGCGGCACGACGGGCTCTGGAAACACCATATATTTT. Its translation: CASSGTTGSGNTIYF.

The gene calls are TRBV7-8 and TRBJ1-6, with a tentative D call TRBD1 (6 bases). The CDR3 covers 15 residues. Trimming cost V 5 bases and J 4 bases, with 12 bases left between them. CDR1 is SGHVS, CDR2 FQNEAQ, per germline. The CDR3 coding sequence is TGTGCCAGCAGCCTGGGGGGGCAATATAATTCACCCCTCCACTTT. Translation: CASSLGGQYNSPLHF.